The 26 T cell receptor beta chains below come from one sample, sequenced in a study of T cells in Graves' hyperthyroidism and ophthalmopathy. Amplified TCR beta CDR3 regions derived from RNA transcripts. An initial round of RT-PCR targeting the TCR CDR3 relied on the HTBI primer set. TCRdb analysed the multiplex PCR reads with MiXCR anew, one entry per CDR3 protein. The table has about 420,000 distinct CDR3 sequences, around a sixth seen once. Material: blood. These receptors originate from a woman younger than 30 with Graves' hyperthyroidism.

About this clonotype itself: The conserved closing phenylalanine or tryptophan is absent in this CDR3, likely reflecting a read error. The chain uses TRBV9 and TRBJ2-5; D possibly corresponds to TRBD1 (5 bases). The germline gives CDR1 SGDLS, CDR2 YYNGEE. This CDR3 has 14 amino acids. Trimming took 4 bases from V and 1 from J, leaving 11 bases between them. The CDR3 region is CASSPGQAQETQYS. CDR3 coding DNA: TGTGCCAGCAGCCCCGGACAAGCCCAAGAGACCCAGTACTCC.

The chain joins TRBV20-1 to TRBJ2-2; 8 nucleotides match TRBD1. Trimming took 3 bases from V and 8 from J; bases not matched to a gene: 5. CDR1 is DFQATT, CDR2 SNEGSKA, per germline (reference sequence). This CDR3 contains 13 residues. CDR3 nucleotides: TGCAGTGCTAGTGGGACAGGCGTTGGGGAGCTGTTTTTT. Protein product: CSASGTGVGELFF.

This chain joins TRBV5-1 and TRBJ2-1; D is possibly TRBD2 (6 bases). Germline CDR1 is SGHRS and CDR2 is YFSETQ. The CDR3 consists of 16 residues. Trimming stripped 7 bases from V and 12 bases from J, with 29 bases between. The CDR3 protein is CASSQAGIRGSGGQFF. The CDR3 nucleotides read TGCGCCAGCTCGCAGGCCGGAATTCGGGGGTCCGGGGGGCAGTTCTTC.

This clonotype was found a few times. The chain uses TRBV4-1 and TRBJ2-7; weak D call: TRBD1 (6 bases). Germline loops: CDR1 MGHRA, CDR2 YSYEKL. The CDR3 contains 14 residues. Trimming pared 3 bases from V and 9 bases from J, leaving 18 bases between. CDR3 sequence reads: CASSHPAGDHGQYF. CDR3 DNA sequence: TGCGCCAGCAGCCATCCAGCAGGGGATCACGGGCAGTACTTC.

V gene TRBV10-3 combines with J gene TRBJ2-2; unclear D gene. V lost 5 bases to trimming and J lost 6 bases, with 4 bases between them. The CDR3 is 11 amino acids. Germline CDR1 reads ENHRY; CDR2 reads SYGVKD. This chain's CDR3 is CAISWAGELFF. CDR3 DNA sequence: TGTGCCATCAGTTGGGCCGGGGAGCTGTTTTTT.

The chain recombines TRBV27 with TRBJ1-4, with a possible D match to TRBD1 (5 bases). Germline V gene lookup returns CDR1 MNHEY and CDR2 SMNVEV (reference sequence). The CDR3 covers 17 residues. V gave up 1 base and J gave up 5 bases, with 17 bases separating them. This chain's CDR3 is CASSLLGPGTANEKLFF. DNA for the CDR3: TGTGCCAGCAGTTTATTGGGGCCCGGGACCGCAAATGAAAAACTGTTTTTT.

This clonotype was found many times. This sequence joins TRBV19 and TRBJ2-3; 9 positions match TRBD2. Per the germline V gene, CDR1 is LNHDA and CDR2 is SQIVND (reference sequence). After removal of 3 bases from V and 4 bases from J, the junction contained 8 bases not matched to a gene. The CDR3 runs 16 residues. CDR3 nucleotides: TGTGCCAGTAGTATCGGGGCGGGAGGGCCAGCAGATACGCAGTATTTT. Its translation: CASSIGAGGPADTQYF.

This clonotype was counted at least ten times. The chain employs TRBV20-1 and TRBJ2-1, with 9 positions matching TRBD1. V trimming: 4 bases; J trimming: 4 bases; junction bases outside the gene matches: 11. This CDR3 comprises 16 residues. Germline-derived CDR1 and CDR2 are DFQATT and SNEGSKA (reference sequence). The CDR3 DNA follows: TGCAGTGCTACCAGGCCGGGACAGGGAAGGTACAATGAGCAGTTCTTC. Translating it yields CSATRPGQGRYNEQFF.

This clonotype showed up many times. The chain is built from TRBV13 and TRBJ1-2, with unresolved D. The V and J ends lost 5 bases and 4 bases respectively, with 11 bases between them. The germline V gene has CDR1 PRHDT and CDR2 FYEKMQ (reference sequence). The length of the CDR3 is 13 residues. The CDR3 region has the DNA TGTGCCAGCAGCCAACGACGGACCTATGGCTACACCTTC. As protein: CASSQRRTYGYTF.

This clonotype was seen at least ten times. V and J are TRBV2 and TRBJ1-1; the D is unclear. Germline CDR1 reads SNHLY; CDR2 reads FYNNEI. The CDR3 loop spans 13 amino acids. Trimming removed 6 bases from V and 4 bases from J, with 12 bases in between. In DNA form, the CDR3 reads TGTGCCAGCAGGCCCCAGGAGTTCACTGAAGCTTTCTTT. Translating it yields CASRPQEFTEAFF.

In its sample, this clonotype was seen a few times. This sequence joins TRBV6-6 and TRBJ2-4; the match to TRBD2 covers 8 bases. Germline trimming cut 2 bases from V and 3 bases from J; bases unmatched to any gene: 3. The CDR3 spans 15 residues. CDR1 MNHNY and CDR2 SVGAGI come from the germline V gene (reference sequence). The CDR3 DNA reads TGTGCCAGCAGTTACCTCGGGGGGGACAAAAACATTCAGTACTTC. Translation gives CASSYLGGDKNIQYF.

This clonotype occurred many times. V is TRBV5-5 and J is TRBJ1-5, with 7 positions matching TRBD1. Germline V gene lookup returns CDR1 SGHKS and CDR2 YYEKEE (reference sequence). The CDR3 has 14 amino acids. After removal of 4 bases from V and 4 bases from J, the junction contained 5 bases not matched to a gene. The CDR3 here is CASSVQGVNQPQHF. The CDR3 region has the DNA TGTGCCAGCAGCGTCCAGGGGGTTAATCAGCCCCAGCATTTT.

This clonotype was picked up a small number of times. The V and J genes are TRBV12-3 or TRBV12-4 and TRBJ1-1, with D uncertain. The CDR3 contains 13 residues. Trimming pared 2 bases from V and 4 bases from J, leaving 8 bases between. In DNA form, the CDR3 reads TGTGCCAGCAGTTTAAACAGCTTCACTGAAGCTTTCTTT. Its translation: CASSLNSFTEAFF.

This chain joins TRBV10-2 and TRBJ1-6; D gene uncertain. The germline V and J ends were trimmed by 0 bases and 0 bases, with 6 bases remaining between them. Germline V gene lookup returns CDR1 WSHSY and CDR2 SAAADI. The CDR3 is 16 residues long. This CDR3 reads CASSESGFSYNSPLHF. CDR3 in DNA: TGCGCCAGCAGTGAGTCGGGATTCTCCTATAATTCACCCCTCCACTTT.

This clonotype was counted at least ten times. J is TRBJ2-1 and V is TRBV7-9; D gene ambiguous. This CDR3 contains 14 residues. Germline V CDR1 and CDR2: SEHNR, FQNEAQ (reference sequence). The V end lost 5 bases, the J end lost 2 bases, and 10 bases lay between the germline ends. CDR3 bases: TGTGCCAGCAGCGCGCGGACCACCTACAATGAGCAGTTCTTC. Protein sequence: CASSARTTYNEQFF.

The chain joins TRBV10-2 to TRBJ2-2, with D tentatively TRBD1 or TRBD2 (5 bases each). Trimming stripped 0 bases from V and 11 bases from J, with 13 bases between. The CDR3 is made up of 14 amino acids. Germline V gene lookup returns CDR1 WSHSY and CDR2 SAAADI. The CDR3 sequence: CASSESTPGPELFF. CDR3 DNA sequence: TGCGCCAGCAGTGAGTCGACGCCGGGGCCAGAGCTGTTTTTT.

This clonotype occurred many times. This chain connects TRBV20-1 to TRBJ2-7, with a weak D call TRBD1 (6 bases). The CDR3 loop spans 15 amino acids. Trimming shortened V by 0 bases and J by 2 bases, and 14 bases separated the two germline ends. In germline, CDR1 is DFQATT, CDR2 SNEGSKA (reference sequence). CDR3 coding DNA: TGCAGTGCTAGAGATCAGCAGGGGCTCCCCTACGAGCAGTACTTC. Protein: CSARDQQGLPYEQYF.

The chain employs TRBV7-6 and TRBJ2-7, with 9 bases lining up with TRBD1. This CDR3 spans 11 amino acids. Losses at the gene ends were 10 bases for V and 4 bases for J; bases not matched to a gene: 2. Germline assignment: CDR1 SGHVS and CDR2 FNYEAQ. The CDR3 sequence is CATGTGYEQYF. The CDR3 DNA sequence: TGTGCCACCGGGACAGGGTACGAGCAGTACTTC.

The rearrangement uses TRBV5-4 and TRBJ2-3; the match to TRBD2 covers 8 bases. V was pared by 0 bases and J by 0 bases, with 9 bases of the junction left unmatched. Germline V gene sequence: CDR1 SGHNT, CDR2 YYREEE (reference sequence). The CDR3 totals 18 residues. In nucleotides, the CDR3 is TGTGCCAGCAGCTTGGCCGGGGTAGCGGGAAGAAGCACAGATACGCAGTATTTT. This encodes CASSLAGVAGRSTDTQYF. Full variable domain (rest looked up from reference TRBV5-4 and TRBJ2-3): ETGVTQSPTHLIKTRGQQVTLRCSSQSGHNTVSWYQQALGQGPQFIFQYYREEENGRGNFPPRFSGLQFPNYSSELNVNALELDDSALYLCASSLAGVAGRSTDTQYFGPGTRLTVL.

The J gene is TRBJ1-5, the V gene TRBV6-1; a possible D gene is TRBD1 (5 bases). Trimming cost V 0 bases and J 3 bases, with 9 bases left between them. This CDR3 contains 15 residues. Germline-derived CDR1 and CDR2 are MNHNS and SASEGT. The CDR3 region is CASSEARGVNQPQHF. CDR3 DNA sequence: TGTGCCAGCAGTGAAGCCCGGGGGGTCAATCAGCCCCAGCATTTT.

V usage is TRBV29-1 and J usage is TRBJ2-3; no clear D. This CDR3 comprises 12 residues. Trimming stripped 6 bases from V and 6 bases from J, with 13 bases between. The V gene's germline CDR1 is SQVTM and CDR2 ANQGSEA. DNA for the CDR3: TGCAGCGTGGCTGGTGGGCTCGATACGCAGTATTTT. As protein: CSVAGGLDTQYF.

This clonotype was found many times. The rearrangement uses TRBV6-2 or TRBV6-3 and TRBJ1-1; D gene ambiguous. V lost 2 bases, J lost 1 base, and 8 bases lay in between. In germline, CDR1 is MNHEY, CDR2 SVGEGT. The CDR3 sequence is 14 residues long. DNA of the CDR3: TGTGCCAGCAGTTACGGGCCTGGGAACACTGAAGCTTTCTTT. It encodes CASSYGPGNTEAFF.

About this clonotype itself: At one end the junction does not follow the germline gene, possibly because of a read error. This rearrangement joins TRBV9 to TRBJ1-1; D gene uncertain. The CDR3 consists of 13 residues. CDR1 and CDR2 from the germline V gene are SGDLS and YYNGEE. The CDR3, as DNA: TGTGCCAGCAACGTAGCCACGGACACTGAAGCTTTCTTT. Translating it yields CASNVATDTEAFF.

This clonotype has ten or more counts. The rearrangement joins TRBV5-1 to TRBJ2-7; 12 bases map to TRBD1. Losses at the gene ends were 4 bases for V and 6 bases for J; bases not matched to a gene: 5. This CDR3 is 14 amino acids long. Germline CDR1 SGHRS, CDR2 YFSETQ. The CDR3 nucleotides are TGCGCCAGCAGCACCCGGGACAGGGGGCCCGAGCAGTACTTC. Its translation: CASSTRDRGPEQYF.

V gene TRBV6-1 combines with J gene TRBJ2-7, with D tentatively TRBD1 (6 bases). Trimming pared 5 bases from V and 6 bases from J, leaving 17 bases between. CDR1 and CDR2 from the germline V gene are MNHNS and SASEGT. There are 14 residues in the CDR3. The CDR3 region is CASSSTGYTPEQYF. For the CDR3, the DNA is TGTGCCAGCAGTTCGACAGGATATACCCCCGAGCAGTACTTC.

The chain employs TRBV20-1 and TRBJ2-7, with TRBD1 matching 8 bases. CDR1 is DFQATT and CDR2 is SNEGSKA in the germline V gene (reference sequence). The V gene end was trimmed by 4 bases and the J gene end by 3 bases; junction bases not matched to a gene: 2. CDR3 length: 12 residues. The CDR3: CSATQGDYEQYF. CDR3 coding DNA: TGCAGTGCTACACAGGGGGACTACGAGCAGTACTTC.